This is a list of T cell receptor beta chains from one sample in a study of shared clonotypes between healthy human individuals. Produced via immunoSEQ multiplex PCR; TCRdb's table is partial and in-frame only. The top ten hold more than 0.95% of the sample, which has millions of clones, around 96% seen once. The sequencing sample was made of naive CD8+ T cells sorted from blood. All receptors come from a man aged 18 to 29 in good health. The CDR3 runs from the conserved cysteine through the conserved F or W. D genes are given only for firm matches.

d_call	v_call	j_call	cdr3_nt	cdr3_aa
.	TRBV7-4	TRBJ1-6	TGTGCCAGCAGCTCCTACAGGGCCTCACCCCTCCACTTT	CASSSYRASPLHF
.	TRBV5-6	TRBJ2-7	TGTGCCAGCAGCTTGGGACTTACCTACGAGCAGTACTTC	CASSLGLTYEQYF
.	TRBV9	TRBJ1-2	TGTGCCAGCAGCGGATGGGACGGCTCTTACTATGGCTACACCTTC	CASSGWDGSYYGYTF
TRBD1	TRBV9	TRBJ1-3	TGTGCCAGCAGTCCCGACAGGGGTGCTAATGGAAACACCATATATTTT	CASSPDRGANGNTIYF
TRBD2	TRBV7-8	TRBJ2-3	TGTGCCAGCAGCCCGCTATCTAGCGGGAGTTGGACAGATACGCAGTATTTT	CASSPLSSGSWTDTQYF
.	TRBV4-2	TRBJ2-2	TGTGCCAGCAGCCAAGAGACAGGACTCTACACCGGGGAGCTGTTTTTT	CASSQETGLYTGELFF
TRBD2	TRBV5-4	TRBJ2-3	TGTGCCAGCAGCTTGGAGACTAGCGGGGTGACAGATACGCAGTATTTT	CASSLETSGVTDTQYF
.	TRBV5-4	TRBJ2-5	TGTGCCAGCAGCCCAGTGCCGGGGGCTGTGGAGACCCAGTACTTC	CASSPVPGAVETQYF
TRBD2	TRBV25-1	TRBJ2-1	TGTGCCAGCAGCGGACTAGCGGGATGGGATGAGCAGTTCTTC	CASSGLAGWDEQFF
.	TRBV5-8	TRBJ1-2	TGTGCCAGCAGCTTGCGCTATGGCTACACCTTC	CASSLRYGYTF
TRBD2	TRBV5-1	TRBJ2-3	TGCGCCAGCAGCCCGGGACTAGCGGGATACCCAGATACGCAGTATTTT	CASSPGLAGYPDTQYF
TRBD1	TRBV27	TRBJ1-6	TGTGCCAGCCGATGGACAGGAAATTCACCCCTCCACTTT	CASRWTGNSPLHF
.	TRBV21-1	TRBJ2-7	TGTGCCAGCAGCACCAGGGGCGATCCTAAGTGGGAGCAGTACTTC	CASSTRGDPKWEQYF
.	TRBV7-9	TRBJ2-1	TGTGCCAGCAGCTTTCGGGGGGCAGGCGAGCAGTTCTTC	CASSFRGAGEQFF
.	TRBV27	TRBJ2-1	TGTGCCAGCAGATGGGGGGACAGTTACAATGAGCAGTTCTTC	CASRWGDSYNEQFF
.	TRBV28	TRBJ1-2	TGTGCCAGCAGTTTATTATTTGCCGAGGGGTTGAACTATGGCTACACCTTC	CASSLLFAEGLNYGYTF